The 31 T cell receptor beta chains below come from one sample, sequenced in a study of PD-1 blockade in classical Hodgkin lymphoma. Described time point: cycle 4 day 1 (C4D1), after 6 weeks of nivolumab. Autologous stem cell transplantation was followed by relapse in every patient, and brentuximab vedotin exposure varied. Sequenced by immunoSEQ multiplex PCR; TCRdb stores in-frame clones only, minus some. Altogether roughly 42,000 clones are present, around 74% being singletons, with the ten largest covering about 2.7%. The sequences come from peripheral blood mononuclear cells (PBMCs), collected before the fourth cycle of nivolumab. These receptor sequences come from a human donor with classical Hodgkin lymphoma.

The J gene is TRBJ1-5, the V gene TRBV4-3; no definite D call. CDR3 length equals 13 residues. Germline V CDR1 and CDR2: LGHNA, YSLEER. V shed 0 bases and J shed 5 bases, with 5 bases lying between them. CDR3 sequence reads: CASSQDRYQPQHF. The CDR3 DNA follows: TGCGCCAGCAGCCAAGATAGGTATCAGCCCCAGCATTTT.

The rearrangement links TRBV27 to TRBJ1-5, with 9 positions matching TRBD1. Germline CDR1 reads MNHEY; CDR2 reads SMNVEV (reference sequence). The CDR3 is made up of 16 amino acids. Losses at the gene ends were 6 bases for V and 4 bases for J; bases not matched to a gene: 10. The CDR3 DNA is TGTGCCAGCAGAGACACAGGGGGCTCGGGGAATCAGCCCCAGCATTTT. It codes for CASRDTGGSGNQPQHF.

The chain couples TRBV19 to TRBJ2-2; 12 nucleotides match TRBD2. Germline V CDR1 and CDR2: LNHDA, SQIVND (reference sequence). This CDR3 comprises 16 residues. V dropped 10 bases and J dropped 4; count of bases not matched to a gene: 10. The CDR3 coding sequence is TGTGCCACCACGACTAGCGGGGGCCCTCTCACCGGGGAGCTGTTTTTT. This encodes CATTTSGGPLTGELFF.

This rearrangement joins TRBV23-1 to TRBJ1-2, with a tentative D call TRBD1 (5 bases). TRBV23-1 is known as an ORF, though its function is uncertain. Trimming cost V 1 base and J 0 bases, with 15 bases left between them. The CDR3 spans 17 residues. The CDR3 nucleotides read TGCGCCAGCAGTCAATTATTCGGGGCACAATCTAACTATGGCTACACCTTC. Amino acids: CASSQLFGAQSNYGYTF.

The chain is built from TRBV19 and TRBJ1-5; D may be TRBD1 (5 bases). The V gene's germline CDR1 is LNHDA and CDR2 SQIVND (reference sequence). This CDR3 is built from 14 residues. V was clipped by 4 bases and J by 7 bases, with 14 bases between them. CDR3 sequence (DNA): TGTGCCAGTAGTACCCGTGGTGGGGCCCAGCCCCAGCATTTT. Protein sequence: CASSTRGGAQPQHF.

This chain joins TRBV7-8 and TRBJ1-3; D is possibly TRBD1 (6 bases). The V and J ends lost 5 bases and 10 bases respectively, with 18 bases between them. The CDR3 covers 14 residues. Germline loops: CDR1 SGHVS, CDR2 FQNEAQ. CDR3 coding DNA: TGTGCCAGCAGCAGCCGGGACATCGGAAGTACCATATATTTT. It is translated as CASSSRDIGSTIYF.

V usage is TRBV2 and J usage is TRBJ1-5; D not certain. The length of the CDR3 is 18 residues. V gave up 11 bases and J gave up 0 bases, with 26 bases separating them. The germline V gene encodes CDR1 SNHLY and CDR2 FYNNEI. Written as DNA, the CDR3 is TGTGCCCCGATCGGGTTATCTATGTTTCACTATAGCAATCAGCCCCAGCATTTT. As protein: CAPIGLSMFHYSNQPQHF.

This clone was counted once. This rearrangement joins TRBV5-3 to TRBJ1-5, with D tentatively TRBD1 (5 bases). TRBV5-3 is annotated as an ORF whose role is uncertain. The CDR3 totals 17 residues. For the CDR3, the DNA is TGTTTTGGAAGCTCTCTCCGTCTAGACAGCCTCAATCAGCCCCAGCATTTT. This codes for CFGSSLRLDSLNQPQHF.

This rearrangement joins TRBV30 to TRBJ1-1; 7 nucleotides agree with TRBD1. V was clipped by 3 bases and J by 7 bases; unmatched bases: 2. Germline CDR1 GTSNPN, CDR2 SVGIG (reference sequence). This CDR3 has 11 residues. CDR3 nucleotides: TGTGCCTGGAGCAGGGGGGATGAAGCTTTCTTT. This codes for CAWSRGDEAFF.

J is TRBJ2-2 and V is TRBV9, with a possible D match to TRBD1 (5 bases). There are 14 residues in the CDR3. CDR1 SGDLS and CDR2 YYNGEE come from the germline V gene. V lost 4 bases, J lost 5 bases, and 12 bases lay in between. The chain's CDR3 is CASSPFQGTGELFF. For the CDR3, the DNA is TGTGCCAGCAGCCCGTTCCAGGGTACCGGGGAGCTGTTTTTT.

This clone appeared a few times. The chain recombines TRBV19 with TRBJ2-3; TRBD2 matches 7 bases. This CDR3 region has 13 residues. The junction had 7 bases not matched to a gene; V was cut back by 7 bases and J by 6 bases. The V gene's germline CDR1 is LNHDA and CDR2 SQIVND (reference sequence). The CDR3 bases are TGTGCCAGTAAAACCCCCGGGGGGGATACGCAGTATTTT. This sequence encodes CASKTPGGDTQYF.

The V gene is TRBV5-1, the J gene TRBJ2-5, with D perhaps TRBD2 (6 bases). V shed 1 base and J shed 4 bases, with 11 bases lying between them. The CDR3 consists of 14 residues. CDR1 SGHRS and CDR2 YFSETQ come from the germline V gene. As DNA, the CDR3 is TGCGCCAGCAGCTTGTTTGGTAGCGGAGAGACCCAGTACTTC. Its protein is CASSLFGSGETQYF.

The chain recombines TRBV7-8 with TRBJ2-7; perhaps TRBD1 as D (6 bases). CDR1 SGHVS and CDR2 FQNEAQ come from the germline V gene. The ends were cut back, 2 bases at V and 4 bases at J, with 15 bases in the middle. CDR3 length: 15 residues. The CDR3, as DNA: TGTGCCAGCAGCTTACGGACAGCCGAACGGTACGAGCAGTACTTC. Translated: CASSLRTAERYEQYF.

This chain joins TRBV11-2 and TRBJ1-1; the D is unclear. Germline values: CDR1 SGHAT, CDR2 FQNNGV. The CDR3 runs 10 residues. The CDR3, as DNA: TGTGTTAGGCATGGGACTGAAGCTTTCTTT. Amino acids: CVRHGTEAFF.

This clone was seen a handful of times. The rearrangement links TRBV7-8 to TRBJ2-7; 7 bases fit TRBD1. This CDR3 spans 14 amino acids. Germline V gives CDR1 SGHVS, CDR2 FQNEAQ. V was clipped by 5 bases and J by 3 bases; unmatched bases: 7. This chain's CDR3 is CASSDLGTDYEQYF. The CDR3 bases are TGTGCCAGCAGCGATCTCGGGACAGACTACGAGCAGTACTTC.

This sequence joins TRBV5-1 and TRBJ2-7; the D call may be TRBD1 or TRBD2 (5 bases each). The germline CDR1 and CDR2 sequences are SGHRS and YFSETQ. The V gene lost 7 bases and the J gene lost 2 bases, with 10 bases spanning the gap. The CDR3 is made up of 12 amino acids. The CDR3 spells CASGDGAYEQYF. Written as DNA, the CDR3 is TGCGCCAGCGGGGACGGAGCCTACGAGCAGTACTTC.

The J gene is TRBJ2-3, the V gene TRBV5-6; the match to TRBD2 covers 9 bases. Germline V gene sequence: CDR1 SGHDT, CDR2 YYEEEE. The CDR3 is 17 residues long. Germline trimming cut 0 bases from V and 4 bases from J; bases unmatched to any gene: 9. CDR3: CASSLGAAGGPSDTQYF. The CDR3 DNA reads TGTGCCAGCAGCTTGGGCGCCGCGGGGGGGCCTTCAGATACGCAGTATTTT.

The chain employs TRBV5-1 and TRBJ1-1; D perhaps matches TRBD1 (5 bases). Per germline, CDR1 SGHRS and CDR2 YFSETQ. The CDR3 spans 15 residues. V was clipped by 3 bases and J by 1 base, with 13 bases between them. CDR3 coding DNA: TGCGCCAGCAGCTACCAAGCAGGGCGGAACACTGAAGCTTTCTTT. Its translation is CASSYQAGRNTEAFF.

The J gene is TRBJ2-3, the V gene TRBV7-2, with 7 bases fitting TRBD2. J was trimmed by 3 bases and V by 4 bases; bases with no gene match: 10. CDR1 is SGHTA, CDR2 FQGNSA, per germline. The CDR3 sequence is 16 residues long. CDR3 sequence (DNA): TGTGCCAGCAGCTCCTGGACTAGAACGAGGACAGATACGCAGTATTTT. Translating gives CASSSWTRTRTDTQYF.

This chain's CDR3 is CASSWDSWNTEAFF. CDR3 in DNA: TGCGCCAGCAGCTGGGACAGCTGGAACACTGAAGCTTTCTTT. The V call is TRBV5-1, the J call TRBJ1-1; 7 positions match TRBD1. Germline CDR1 SGHRS, CDR2 YFSETQ. The CDR3 totals 14 residues. V shed 3 bases, J shed 1 base, and the junction held 3 bases outside the gene matches.

The chain has TRBV10-1 and TRBJ2-7, with unresolved D. Germline V gene data show CDR1 as WNHNN and CDR2 as SYGVQD (reference sequence). The CDR3 runs 12 residues. With 2 bases removed from V and 5 bases from J, the gap between germline ends came to 7 bases. The CDR3 reads CASSETQDEQYF. In DNA, the CDR3 is TGCGCCAGCAGTGAGACCCAGGACGAGCAGTACTTC.

Written as DNA, the CDR3 is TGTGCCAGCAAGGCAAGATTTAGCACAGATACGCAGTATTTT. It encodes CASKARFSTDTQYF. V is TRBV2 and J is TRBJ2-3; D is unresolved. Germline values: CDR1 SNHLY, CDR2 FYNNEI. The CDR3 totals 14 residues. V dropped 7 bases and J dropped 0 bases, with 11 bases sitting between them. Supplemented by reference TRBV2 and TRBJ2-3, the full variable domain reads EPEVTQTPSHQVTQMGQEVILRCVPISNHLYFYWYRQILGQKVEFLVSFYNNEISEKSEIFDDQFSVERPDGSNFTLKIRSTKLEDSAMYFCASKARFSTDTQYFGPGTRLTVL.

The chain carries TRBV19 and TRBJ2-6; 9 nucleotides agree with TRBD1. This CDR3 has 15 residues. In germline, CDR1 is LNHDA, CDR2 SQIVND (reference sequence). V shed 6 bases and J 2 bases; nucleotides not matched to a gene: 2. The CDR3 spells CASRRTGAGANVLTF. The DNA of the CDR3 is TGTGCCAGTAGGCGGACAGGGGCTGGGGCCAACGTCCTGACTTTC.

The sample holds one count of this clone. The chain employs TRBV19 and TRBJ2-7; 8 positions match TRBD1. The CDR3 loop spans 12 amino acids. V lost 8 bases, J lost 6 bases, and 6 bases stayed unmatched. Germline CDR1 and CDR2: LNHDA and SQIVND (reference sequence). CDR3 residues: CASGQGWGEQYF. The CDR3 region has the DNA TGTGCCAGTGGACAGGGTTGGGGCGAGCAGTACTTC.

This chain links TRBV27 with TRBJ2-7, with 8 bases aligning to TRBD2. The germline CDR1 and CDR2 sequences are MNHEY and SMNVEV (reference sequence). The CDR3 loop spans 12 amino acids. The ends lost 6 bases at V and 4 bases at J; junction bases unmatched: 2. CDR3 coding DNA: TGTGCCAGCAGCCCGGGGGGGTACGAGCAGTACTTC. Protein product: CASSPGGYEQYF.

In its sample, this clone was seen once. CDR3 bases: TGTGCCAGCCTTGACGGGTGGGATGCAACTAATGAAAAACTGTTTTTT. This gives the protein CASLDGWDATNEKLFF. V usage is TRBV28 and J usage is TRBJ1-4; no clear D gene. V was clipped by 8 bases and J by 0 bases, with 16 bases between them. Germline V lookup: CDR1 MDHEN, CDR2 SYDVKM. The CDR3 runs 16 residues. Combining the CDR3 with reference TRBV28 and TRBJ1-4 gives the whole variable domain DVKVTQSSRYLVKRTGEKVFLECVQDMDHENMFWYRQDPGLGLRLIYFSYDVKMKEKGDIPEGYSVSREKKERFSLILESASTNQTSMYLCASLDGWDATNEKLFFGSGTQLSVL.

This chain uses TRBV10-2 with TRBJ2-7; D is undetermined. The CDR3 loop spans 15 amino acids. V lost 4 bases and J 7 bases, leaving 20 bases between the germline ends. Germline-derived CDR1 and CDR2 are WSHSY and SAAADI. This CDR3 is CASSAFGNLAEEQYF. The CDR3 DNA is TGCGCCAGCAGTGCCTTCGGCAACCTCGCGGAAGAGCAGTACTTC.

DNA for the CDR3: TGTGCCAGCAGTCCGACAGGGGCCCCCTACGAGCAGTACTTC. This translates into CASSPTGAPYEQYF. The chain uses TRBV27 and TRBJ2-7; 8 positions agree with TRBD1. V lost 5 bases, J lost 2 bases, and 5 bases stayed unmatched. The CDR3 is 14 residues long. In germline, CDR1 is MNHEY, CDR2 SMNVEV (reference sequence).

The chain employs TRBV27 and TRBJ2-7, with D possibly being TRBD1 (5 bases). Trimming removed 5 bases at V and 2 bases at J, with 13 bases between. From germline, CDR1 is MNHEY and CDR2 SMNVEV (reference sequence). The CDR3 length is 14 residues. The CDR3 sequence: CASSPGMATYEQYF. CDR3 nucleotides: TGTGCCAGCAGTCCAGGGATGGCGACCTACGAGCAGTACTTC.

The V gene is TRBV30, the J gene TRBJ1-2, with D possibly TRBD1 on 5 matching bases. Trimming took 2 bases from V and 2 from J, leaving 15 bases between them. Germline lookup yields CDR1 GTSNPN and CDR2 SVGIG (reference sequence). CDR3 length: 15 residues. CDR3 protein: CAWSIAGPGNYGYTF. The CDR3 DNA reads as TGTGCCTGGAGTATTGCAGGGCCCGGAAACTATGGCTACACCTTC.

The rearrangement uses TRBV4-3 and TRBJ2-7; the match to TRBD2 covers 12 bases. Germline CDR1 reads LGHNA; CDR2 reads YSLEER. V gave up 1 base and J gave up 8 bases; unmatched junction bases: 6. The CDR3 loop spans 15 amino acids. The CDR3 loop is CASSQATSGGGQQYF. The CDR3 region has the DNA TGCGCCAGCAGCCAAGCGACTAGCGGGGGCGGTCAGCAGTACTTC.